The T cell receptor beta chain described here comes from a study of T cells in Graves' hyperthyroidism and ophthalmopathy. Study conclusions and caveats: Blood held most thyroid clonotypes expanded above 0.001 frequency.

This clonotype was observed many times. Its target is unknown. Disease duration under 2 months; hyperthyroidism patients were aged 18 to 65. Thyroid ultrasound, orbital computed tomography, clinical symptoms, and serum thyroxine and TRAb underpinned diagnoses. Using around 10 ml of fresh peripheral blood, PBMCs were prepared. TCR beta CDR3 sequences were amplified from RNA transcripts. First-round RT-PCR of the TCR CDR3 relied on the HTBI primer set. TCRdb analysed the multiplex PCR reads with MiXCR anew, one entry per CDR3 protein. Among around 350,000 distinct CDR3 sequences listed, 19% were seen once. CDR1 and CDR2 (germline): GTSNPN, SVGIG (reference sequence). Trimming removed 5 bases from V and 6 bases from J, with 14 bases in between. This CDR3 is built from 13 residues.

This chain connects TRBV30 to TRBJ1-5; D possibly corresponds to TRBD1 (5 bases). The receptor was derived from a woman aged 18-29 years with Graves' hyperthyroidism. Input material: blood. Here the CDR3 reads CAWGPRGVQPQHF. CDR3 nucleotides: TGTGCCTGGGGACCCCGGGGGGTTCAGCCCCAGCATTTT.